The entry that follows covers one T cell receptor (beta chain) sequence. CDR3 size: 17 residues. V lost 5 bases and J 6 bases, leaving 22 bases between the germline ends. Per germline, CDR1 LNHDA and CDR2 SQIVND (reference sequence). Patients in Seattle were enrolled during active infection, then followed longitudinally. The data are from a study of blood T cell repertoires in COVID-19. Profiling relied on immunoSEQ multiplex PCR, and the TCRdb table lists in-frame clones only, not all of them. The table has some 180,000 clones, 80% to 85% seen once; the top ten hold 7%. The sequence was obtained from a woman aged 40 to 50 with COVID-19, enrolled during active disease. This chain links TRBV19 with TRBJ1-4; no firm D call. Sequences were obtained from peripheral blood. CDR3 in DNA: TGTGCCAGTAGTTTCCGCCGTCCGGTAATACGAGATGAAAAACTGTTTTTT. This encodes CASSFRRPVIRDEKLFF.